These 14 T cell receptor beta chains were all obtained from the same sample, sequenced in a study of T cell responses to AZD1222 COVID-19 vaccine. Measured with immunoSEQ multiplex PCR; TCRdb has only the in-frame clones, and not every one. The repertoire includes about 190,000 clones, about 94% of them detected once, and roughly 9.8% sits in the top ten. The sample was peripheral blood, taken on day 0 of AZD1222 vaccination. These receptors came from an adult in good health.

The table lists this clone with a few counts. CDR3 sequence reads: CASSLPILSSYNEQFF. The CDR3 region has the DNA TGCGCCAGCAGCCTCCCTATTCTCAGCTCCTACAATGAGCAGTTCTTC. The chain links TRBV5-1 to TRBJ2-1, with D unresolved. CDR3 size: 16 residues. The germline CDR1 and CDR2 sequences are SGHRS and YFSETQ. Trimming cost V 4 bases and J 0 bases, with 14 bases left between them.

V and J are TRBV4-1 and TRBJ2-3, with 8 bases that match TRBD2. CDR1 and CDR2 from the germline V gene are MGHRA and YSYEKL. The CDR3 spans 20 residues. J was trimmed by 2 bases and V by 0 bases; bases with no gene match: 16. The CDR3 loop is CASSQDPGGGRTKNTDTQYF. CDR3 DNA: TGCGCCAGCAGCCAAGATCCGGGAGGCGGGAGGACCAAGAACACAGATACGCAGTATTTT.

The chain links TRBV3-1 (or the pseudogene TRBV3-2) to TRBJ2-2; tentative D call: TRBD2 (5 bases). The CDR3 is made up of 15 amino acids. V lost 2 bases and J 1 base, leaving 8 bases between the germline ends. Germline V gene data show CDR1 as LGHDT and CDR2 as YNNKEL (reference sequence). CDR3 in amino acids: CASSQLGLNTGELFF. For the CDR3, the DNA is TGTGCCAGCAGCCAACTAGGACTGAACACCGGGGAGCTGTTTTTT.

V and J are TRBV18 and TRBJ1-1; TRBD1 matches at 10 bases. Unmatched junction bases numbered 4, after V lost 3 bases and J lost 3 bases. Germline lookup yields CDR1 KGHSH and CDR2 LQKENI. CDR3 length: 15 amino acids. CDR3 DNA sequence: TGTGCCAGCTCACCGATCGGACAGGGGGACACTGAAGCTTTCTTT. Protein sequence: CASSPIGQGDTEAFF. Full variable domain (missing parts from reference TRBV18 and TRBJ1-1): NAGVMQNPRHLVRRRGQEARLRCSPMKGHSHVYWYRQLPEEGLKFMVYLQKENIIDESGMPKERFSAEFPKEGPSILRIQQVVRGDSAAYFCASSPIGQGDTEAFFGQGTRLTVV.

The chain has TRBV4-3 and TRBJ2-3; TRBD2 might be the D (5 bases). Per the germline V gene, CDR1 is LGHNA and CDR2 is YSLEER. The CDR3 totals 15 residues. The V end lost 2 bases, the J end lost 0 bases, and 9 bases lay between the germline ends. This CDR3 reads CASSQRPGSTDTQYF. CDR3 nucleotides: TGCGCCAGCAGCCAACGGCCGGGAAGCACAGATACGCAGTATTTT.

About this clone itself: The same CDR3 also results from other DNA sequences found in this sample. The chain employs TRBV29-1 and TRBJ2-7; TRBD1 matches 7 bases. V lost 6 bases to trimming and J lost 1 base; unmatched junction nucleotides: 3. Germline-derived CDR1 and CDR2 are SQVTM and ANQGSEA. The CDR3 runs to 12 residues. The CDR3 DNA sequence: TGCAGCGTACGGGACAGTTCCTACGAGCAGTACTTC. This translates into CSVRDSSYEQYF.

The chain is built from TRBV25-1 and TRBJ2-4, with a weak D call TRBD1 (6 bases). The V end lost 2 bases, the J end lost 1 base, and 12 bases lay between the germline ends. Germline V gene lookup returns CDR1 MGHDK and CDR2 SYGVNS. The CDR3 loop spans 16 amino acids. The CDR3 region is CASSETGTLAKNIQYF. For the CDR3, the DNA is TGTGCCAGCAGTGAAACCGGGACACTGGCCAAAAACATTCAGTACTTC.

This clone was detected once. V and J are TRBV19 and TRBJ1-2; no firm D call. The CDR3 totals 14 residues. V dropped 5 bases and J dropped 4 bases, with 14 bases sitting between them. CDR1 and CDR2 from the germline V gene are LNHDA and SQIVND (reference sequence). Here the CDR3 reads CASSPRGLVYGYTF. The CDR3 DNA sequence: TGTGCCAGTAGTCCCCGAGGTTTGGTCTATGGCTACACCTTC.

The genes are TRBV5-6 and TRBJ2-3; weak D call: TRBD2 (5 bases). Germline CDR1 reads SGHDT; CDR2 reads YYEEEE. CDR3 length: 14 residues. V was pared by 2 bases and J by 6 bases, with 13 bases between. CDR3 protein: CASSFGVLRDTQYF. In DNA form, the CDR3 reads TGTGCCAGCAGCTTCGGGGTTCTCCGGGATACGCAGTATTTT.

This clone was seen once. V and J are TRBV5-6 and TRBJ1-2; 9 bases agree with TRBD1. The CDR3 sequence is 16 residues long. Germline assignment: CDR1 SGHDT and CDR2 YYEEEE. Trimming took 2 bases from V and 8 from J; bases not matched to a gene: 13. For the CDR3, the DNA is TGTGCCAGCAGCTTTGGGGACAGGGCAGTCGGGGCCGGCTACACCTTC. Translated, it gives CASSFGDRAVGAGYTF.

This clone has a handful of counts. This rearrangement joins TRBV2 to TRBJ2-7, with no clear D. Trimming pared 6 bases from V and 4 bases from J, leaving 10 bases between. The germline gives CDR1 SNHLY, CDR2 FYNNEI. CDR3 length: 12 residues. The CDR3 loop reads CASRQSIYEQYF. The CDR3 region has the DNA TGTGCCAGCAGACAGTCCATATACGAGCAGTACTTC.

The chain employs TRBV9 and TRBJ2-7; 7 positions match TRBD2. The J segment lost 0 bases and the V segment lost 5 bases, leaving 8 bases of the junction unmatched. The germline V gene has CDR1 SGDLS and CDR2 YYNGEE. CDR3 size: 15 residues. CDR3 sequence reads: CASSQGGANSYEQYF. The CDR3 DNA is TGTGCCAGCAGTCAGGGAGGGGCTAACTCCTACGAGCAGTACTTC.

The J gene is TRBJ2-1, the V gene TRBV7-2, with D tentatively TRBD1 (6 bases). Germline V gives CDR1 SGHTA, CDR2 FQGNSA. V lost 7 bases to trimming and J lost 2 bases, with 21 bases between them. The CDR3 length is 17 residues. The DNA of the CDR3 is TGTGCCAGCACCTTGGAGACCGGGACACGAGCCTACAATGAGCAGTTCTTC. Translated: CASTLETGTRAYNEQFF.

J is TRBJ2-3 and V is TRBV24-1, with TRBD1 identical over 7 bases. CDR1 KGHDR and CDR2 SFDVKD come from the germline V gene. The CDR3 is 14 amino acids. J was trimmed by 4 bases and V by 4 bases; bases with no gene match: 4. The DNA for the CDR3 is TGTGCCACCAGTGAGCGACAGGGTCCAGATACGCAGTATTTT. This sequence encodes CATSERQGPDTQYF.